The source of this T cell receptor (beta chain) is a study of technical replicates of blood from a handful of donors. Trimming took 5 bases from V and 2 from J, leaving 13 bases between them. Germline loops: CDR1 LGHNA, CDR2 YNFKEQ. The CDR3 has 14 residues. Method: immunoSEQ multiplex PCR; TCRdb's copy keeps in-frame clones and lacks some. The data contain around 100,000 clones, about 95% of them singletons. This clone occurred once. Sequencing was done on a sample of T cells isolated from PBMCs. The rearrangement joins TRBV4-2 to TRBJ2-7; D may be TRBD2 (6 bases). The clonotype was recovered from a human donor in good health. CDR3: CASSFGTLTYEQYF. CDR3 sequence (DNA): TGTGCCAGCAGCTTTGGGACTCTCACCTACGAGCAGTACTTC.